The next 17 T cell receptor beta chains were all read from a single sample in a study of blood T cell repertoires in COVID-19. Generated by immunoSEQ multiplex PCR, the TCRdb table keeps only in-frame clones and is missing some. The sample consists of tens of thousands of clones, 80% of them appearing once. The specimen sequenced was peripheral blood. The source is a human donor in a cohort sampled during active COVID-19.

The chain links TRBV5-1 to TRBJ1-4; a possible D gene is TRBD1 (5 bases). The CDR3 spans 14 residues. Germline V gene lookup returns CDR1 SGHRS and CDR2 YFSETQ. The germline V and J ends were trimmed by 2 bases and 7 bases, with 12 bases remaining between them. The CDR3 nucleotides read TGCGCCAGCAGCTTATGGGGGGAGAGTGAAAAACTGTTTTTT. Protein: CASSLWGESEKLFF.

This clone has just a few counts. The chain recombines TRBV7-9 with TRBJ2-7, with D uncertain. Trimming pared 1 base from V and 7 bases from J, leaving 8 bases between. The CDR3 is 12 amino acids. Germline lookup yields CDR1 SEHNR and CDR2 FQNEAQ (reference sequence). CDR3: CASSLGGWEQYF. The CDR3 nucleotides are TGTGCCAGCAGCTTAGGAGGATGGGAGCAGTACTTC.

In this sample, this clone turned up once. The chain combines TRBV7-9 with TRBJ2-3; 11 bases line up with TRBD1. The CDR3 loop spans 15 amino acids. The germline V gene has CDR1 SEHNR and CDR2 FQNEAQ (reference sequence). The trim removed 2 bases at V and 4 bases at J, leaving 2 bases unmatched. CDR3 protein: CASSLRDRGSDTQYF. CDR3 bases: TGTGCCAGCAGCTTAAGGGACAGGGGGTCAGATACGCAGTATTTT. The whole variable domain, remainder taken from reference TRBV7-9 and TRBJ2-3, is DTGVSQNPRHKITKRGQNVTFRCDPISEHNRLYWYRQTLGQGPEFLTYFQNEAQLEKSRLLSDRFSAERPKGSFSTLEIQRTEQGDSAMYLCASSLRDRGSDTQYFGPGTRLTVL.

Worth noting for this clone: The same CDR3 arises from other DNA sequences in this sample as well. CDR3 in DNA: TGTGCCAGCGTAAAGGGGGCTGCTGAAAAACTGTTTTTT. Its translation: CASVKGAAEKLFF. The chain recombines TRBV7-9 with TRBJ1-4, with 7 bases fitting TRBD1. V lost 8 bases to trimming and J lost 7 bases; unmatched junction nucleotides: 7. The germline V gene has CDR1 SEHNR and CDR2 FQNEAQ (reference sequence). The CDR3 totals 13 residues.

The CDR3 spells CASSSDRLAGYLGELFF. The CDR3 DNA is TGTGCCAGCAGCTCGGATCGACTAGCGGGGTACCTGGGGGAGCTGTTTTTT. The chain carries TRBV5-8 and TRBJ2-2; 11 bases match TRBD2. The CDR3 is 17 amino acids. The V gene's germline CDR1 is SGHTS and CDR2 YDEGEE. V was clipped by 3 bases and J by 8 bases; unmatched bases: 12.

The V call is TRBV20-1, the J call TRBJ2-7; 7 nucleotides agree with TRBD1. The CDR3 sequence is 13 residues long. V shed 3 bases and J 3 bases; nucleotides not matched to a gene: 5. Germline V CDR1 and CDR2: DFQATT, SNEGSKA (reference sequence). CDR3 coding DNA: TGCAGTGCTAGTCTGGACAGGATCTACGAGCAGTACTTC. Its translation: CSASLDRIYEQYF.

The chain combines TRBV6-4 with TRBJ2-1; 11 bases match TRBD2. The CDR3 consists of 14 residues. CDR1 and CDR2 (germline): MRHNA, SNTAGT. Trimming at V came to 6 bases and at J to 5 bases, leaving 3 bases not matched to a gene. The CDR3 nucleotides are TGTGCCAGCAGCAATAGCGGGGGGGACAATGAGCAGTTCTTC. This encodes CASSNSGGDNEQFF.

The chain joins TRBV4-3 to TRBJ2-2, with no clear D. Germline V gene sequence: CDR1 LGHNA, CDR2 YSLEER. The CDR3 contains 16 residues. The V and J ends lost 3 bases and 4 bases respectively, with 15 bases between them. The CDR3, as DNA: TGCGCCAGCAGCCATGACCTTGCCCCGGGCACCGGGGAGCTGTTTTTT. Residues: CASSHDLAPGTGELFF.

The CDR3 nucleotides read TGTGCCAGCACCCTTACGACTAGCGGGAGGCGCCAAGAGACCCAGTACTTC. This codes for CASTLTTSGRRQETQYF. J is TRBJ2-5 and V is TRBV5-5; 13 bases are a match to TRBD2. The CDR3 spans 17 residues. Germline V gene lookup returns CDR1 SGHKS and CDR2 YYEKEE (reference sequence). The ends lost 6 bases at V and 1 base at J; junction bases unmatched: 9.

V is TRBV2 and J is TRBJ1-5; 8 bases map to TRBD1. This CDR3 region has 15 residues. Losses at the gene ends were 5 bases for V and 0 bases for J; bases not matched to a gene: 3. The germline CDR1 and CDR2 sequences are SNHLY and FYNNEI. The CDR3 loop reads CASSRTGHSNQPQHF. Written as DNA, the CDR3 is TGTGCCAGCAGTCGGACAGGGCATAGCAATCAGCCCCAGCATTTT.

Here the CDR3 reads CASSAGQSYGYTF. CDR3 bases: TGTGCCAGCAGCGCGGGACAGAGCTATGGCTACACCTTC. V is TRBV11-1 and J is TRBJ1-2; the match to TRBD1 covers 7 bases. Germline assignment: CDR1 SGHAT and CDR2 FQDESV (reference sequence). J was trimmed by 4 bases and V by 5 bases; bases with no gene match: 4. This CDR3 comprises 13 residues.

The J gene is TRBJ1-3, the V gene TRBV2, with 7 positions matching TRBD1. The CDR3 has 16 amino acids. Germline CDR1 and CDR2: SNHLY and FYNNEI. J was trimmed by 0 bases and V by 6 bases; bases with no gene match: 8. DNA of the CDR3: TGTGCCAGCAGGCCGAGGGGGCTGGCCTCTGGAAACACCATATATTTT. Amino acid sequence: CASRPRGLASGNTIYF.

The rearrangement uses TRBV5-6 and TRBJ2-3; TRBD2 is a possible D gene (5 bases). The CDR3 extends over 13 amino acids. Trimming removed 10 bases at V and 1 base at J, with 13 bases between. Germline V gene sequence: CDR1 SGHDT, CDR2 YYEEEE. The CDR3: CAALWRGTDTQYF. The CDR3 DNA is TGTGCCGCGCTGTGGCGGGGCACAGATACGCAGTATTTT. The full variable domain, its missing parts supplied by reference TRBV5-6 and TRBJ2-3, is DAGVTQSPTHLIKTRGQQVTLRCSPKSGHDTVSWYQQALGQGPQFIFQYYEEEERQRGNFPDRFSGHQFPNYSSELNVNALLLGDSALYLCAALWRGTDTQYFGPGTRLTVL.

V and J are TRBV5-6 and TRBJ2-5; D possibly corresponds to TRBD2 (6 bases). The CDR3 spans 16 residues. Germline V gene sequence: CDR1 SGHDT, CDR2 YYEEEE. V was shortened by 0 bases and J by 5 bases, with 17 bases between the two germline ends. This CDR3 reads CASSLAGVTGEETQYF. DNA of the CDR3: TGTGCCAGCAGCTTGGCGGGGGTCACGGGAGAGGAGACCCAGTACTTC.

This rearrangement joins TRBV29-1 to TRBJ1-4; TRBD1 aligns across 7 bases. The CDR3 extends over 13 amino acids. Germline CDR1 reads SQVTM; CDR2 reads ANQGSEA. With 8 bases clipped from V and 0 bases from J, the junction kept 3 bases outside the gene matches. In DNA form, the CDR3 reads TGCAGCATCGGGACAGCAACTAATGAAAAACTGTTTTTT. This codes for CSIGTATNEKLFF. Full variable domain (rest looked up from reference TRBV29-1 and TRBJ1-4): SAVISQKPSRDICQRGTSLTIQCQVDSQVTMMFWYRQQPGQSLTLIATANQGSEATYESGFVIDKFPISRPNLTFSTLTVSNMSPEDSSIYLCSIGTATNEKLFFGSGTQLSVL.

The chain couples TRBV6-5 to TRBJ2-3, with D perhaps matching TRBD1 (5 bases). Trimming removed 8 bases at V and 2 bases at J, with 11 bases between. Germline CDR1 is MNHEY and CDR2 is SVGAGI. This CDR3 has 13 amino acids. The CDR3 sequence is CASSAGNTDTQYF. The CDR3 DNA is TGTGCCAGCTCGGCAGGGAACACAGATACGCAGTATTTT.

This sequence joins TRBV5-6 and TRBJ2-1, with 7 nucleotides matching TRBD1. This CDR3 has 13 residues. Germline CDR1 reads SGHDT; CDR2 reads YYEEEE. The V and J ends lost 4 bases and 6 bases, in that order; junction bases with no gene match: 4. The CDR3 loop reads CASSPTGTNEQFF. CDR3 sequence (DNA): TGTGCCAGCAGCCCGACAGGGACCAATGAGCAGTTCTTC.